This TCR beta chain was sequenced in a study of blood T cell repertoires in COVID-19 (dated by TCRdb to about 2020). Regarding the study in general: Collaborator samples came from the United States, Italy and Spain and covered acute and convalescent phases of COVID-19. The prospective study material was composed of cDNA or gDNA derived from T cells, B-cell-depleted T cells, or PBMCs. Subjects who had been exposed to COVID-19, were actively infected with it, or had recovered from it provided the deeply sampled blood TCRbeta repertoires that made up the dataset. The repertoires were made available in a free public database intended to serve as a resource for research on the immune response to SARS-CoV-2. Samples were obtained from the ongoing ImmuneRACE study (first 160 participants) and from over a thousand subjects provided by 6 global collaborators. Sample metadata almost always included a de-identified subject ID, COVID-19 status, age in years and sex. Where available, HLA class I and class II types were obtained from metadata supplied by the sample provider rather than from assay-based typing.

The collaborating institutions used their own protocols to collect whole blood in K2EDTA tubes. Collaborator samples were shipped for TCRbeta analysis as frozen whole blood, isolated PBMCs, or DNA extracted from either sample type. In regard to this clone: The antigen this receptor binds is unknown. Nothing much larger sits one base from this clone, and base qualities are not available.

Taken from the germline V gene, the CDR1 and CDR2 loops are SGHTS and YDEGEE. Unmatched junction bases come to 5, with V trimmed by 0 bases and J by 3 bases. From the cysteine up to the phenylalanine, the CDR3 has a length of 15 residues. Kept here is only the CDR3 DNA, which spans 45 bases and is read in frame from base 1. Beyond this particular receptor, the publication reports: How much clinical and demographic metadata was included differed by source and by participant, and the metadata was provided uncurated.

TCRbeta CDR3 regions were amplified from genomic DNA using the immunoSEQ Assay, a bias-controlled multiplex PCR. In the paper's pipeline: Nucleated cell counts per sample were estimated from amplification of reference gene primers within the assay. Sequence reads were collapsed and filtered to measure the absolute abundance of every unique TCRbeta CDR3 rearrangement. Productive Simpson clonality was computed per sample as the square root of Simpson's diversity index over productive rearrangements. TCRdb took over this immuneACCESS table, retaining in-frame rearrangements with V and J assigned. Such tables are incomplete; in checked studies, under half of the missing clones stem from an unresolved V gene, and the remainder is unexplained. V and J calls plus clone size are reproduced from that table; the DNA served to infer D and trimming. The sample profile shows 110,000 to 150,000 clones; around 76% of them were found once. 4% to 4.5% of the sample is taken by the ten largest.

Rearrangement joined TRBV5-8 to TRBJ2-7, with 8 middle bases fitting TRBD1. The sequencing input was peripheral blood. This TCR derives from a man aged 60 to 75 with acute or convalescent COVID-19. The CDR3 has the sequence CASSLAAGGDYEQYF. Here is the DNA: TGTGCCAGCAGCTTGGCGGCAGGGGGCGACTACGAGCAGTACTTC.